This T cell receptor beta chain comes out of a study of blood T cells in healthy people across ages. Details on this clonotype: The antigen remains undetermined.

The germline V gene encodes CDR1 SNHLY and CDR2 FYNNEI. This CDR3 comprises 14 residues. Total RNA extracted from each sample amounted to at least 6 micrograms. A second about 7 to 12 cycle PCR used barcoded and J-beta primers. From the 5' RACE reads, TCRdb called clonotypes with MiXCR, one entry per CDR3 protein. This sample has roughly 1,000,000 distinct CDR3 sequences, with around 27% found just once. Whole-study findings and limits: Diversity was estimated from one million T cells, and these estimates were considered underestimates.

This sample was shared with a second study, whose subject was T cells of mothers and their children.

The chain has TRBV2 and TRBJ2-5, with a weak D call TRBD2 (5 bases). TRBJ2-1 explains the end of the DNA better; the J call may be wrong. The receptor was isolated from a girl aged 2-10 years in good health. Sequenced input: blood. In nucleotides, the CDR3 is TGTGCCAGCAGTGAGTGGAGAGAGCGGTTAGAGCAGTTCTTC. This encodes CASSEWRERLEQFF.